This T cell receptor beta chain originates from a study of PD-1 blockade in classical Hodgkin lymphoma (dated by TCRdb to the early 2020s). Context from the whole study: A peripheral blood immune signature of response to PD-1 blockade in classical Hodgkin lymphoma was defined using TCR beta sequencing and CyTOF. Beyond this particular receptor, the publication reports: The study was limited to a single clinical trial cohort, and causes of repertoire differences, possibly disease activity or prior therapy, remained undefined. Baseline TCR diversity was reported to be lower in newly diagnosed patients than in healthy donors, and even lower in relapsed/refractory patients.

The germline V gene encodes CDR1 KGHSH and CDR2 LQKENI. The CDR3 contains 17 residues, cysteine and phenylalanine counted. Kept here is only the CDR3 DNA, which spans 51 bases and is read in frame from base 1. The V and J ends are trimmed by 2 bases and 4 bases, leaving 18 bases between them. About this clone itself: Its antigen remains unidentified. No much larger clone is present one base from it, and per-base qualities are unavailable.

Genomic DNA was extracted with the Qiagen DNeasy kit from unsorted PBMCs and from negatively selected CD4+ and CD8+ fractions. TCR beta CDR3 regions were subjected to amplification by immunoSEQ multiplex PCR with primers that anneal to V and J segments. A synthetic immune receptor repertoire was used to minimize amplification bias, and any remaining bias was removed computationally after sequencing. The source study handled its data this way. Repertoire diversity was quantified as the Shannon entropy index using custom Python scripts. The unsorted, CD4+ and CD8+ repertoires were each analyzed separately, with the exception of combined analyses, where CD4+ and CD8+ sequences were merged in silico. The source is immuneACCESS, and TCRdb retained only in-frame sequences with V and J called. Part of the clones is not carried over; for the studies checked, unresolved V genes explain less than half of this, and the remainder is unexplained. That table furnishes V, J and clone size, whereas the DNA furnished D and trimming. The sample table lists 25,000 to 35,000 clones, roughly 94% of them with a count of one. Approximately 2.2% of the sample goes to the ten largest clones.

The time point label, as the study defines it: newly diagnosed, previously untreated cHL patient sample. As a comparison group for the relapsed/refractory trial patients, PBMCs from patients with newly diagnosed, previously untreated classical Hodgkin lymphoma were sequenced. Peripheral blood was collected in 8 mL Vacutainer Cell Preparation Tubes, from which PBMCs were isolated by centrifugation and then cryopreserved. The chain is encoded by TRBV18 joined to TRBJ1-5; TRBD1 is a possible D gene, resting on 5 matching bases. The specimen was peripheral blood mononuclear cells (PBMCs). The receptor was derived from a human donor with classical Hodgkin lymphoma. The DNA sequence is TGTGCCAGCTCACCAATCGTGTCAGGGCGCTCAAATCAGCCCCAGCATTTT. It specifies CASSPIVSGRSNQPQHF. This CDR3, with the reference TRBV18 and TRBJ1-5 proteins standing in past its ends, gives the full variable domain NAGVMQNPRHLVRRRGQEARLRCSPMKGHSHVYWYRQLPEEGLKFMVYLQKENIIDESGMPKERFSAEFPKEGPSILRIQQVVRGDSAAYFCASSPIVSGRSNQPQHFGDGTRLSIL.